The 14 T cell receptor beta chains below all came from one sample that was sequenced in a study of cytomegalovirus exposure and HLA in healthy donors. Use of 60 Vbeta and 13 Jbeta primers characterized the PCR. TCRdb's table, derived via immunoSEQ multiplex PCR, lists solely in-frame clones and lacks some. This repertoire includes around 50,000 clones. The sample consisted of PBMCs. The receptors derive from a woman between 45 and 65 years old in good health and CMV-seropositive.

CDR3 sequence (DNA): TGCGCCAGCACTACGGGACAGGAAAACGAGCAGTACTTC. Encoded protein: CASTTGQENEQYF. The chain uses TRBV5-1 and TRBJ2-5; TRBD1 aligns across 8 bases. The J call may be faulty, since TRBJ2-7 better matches the DNA end. This CDR3 contains 13 residues. The germline CDR1 and CDR2 sequences are SGHRS and YFSETQ.

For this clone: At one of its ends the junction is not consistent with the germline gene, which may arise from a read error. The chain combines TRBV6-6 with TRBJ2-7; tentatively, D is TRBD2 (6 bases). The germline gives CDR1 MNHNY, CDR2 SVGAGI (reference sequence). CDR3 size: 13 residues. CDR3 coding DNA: TGTGCCGGCAGTCCCCGGGAGAGCTACGAGCAGTACTTC. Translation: CAGSPRESYEQYF.

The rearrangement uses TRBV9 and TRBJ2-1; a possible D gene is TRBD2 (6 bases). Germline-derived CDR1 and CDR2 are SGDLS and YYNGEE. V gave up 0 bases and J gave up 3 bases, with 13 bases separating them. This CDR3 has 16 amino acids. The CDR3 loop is CASSVASQRVYNEQFF. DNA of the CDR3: TGTGCCAGCAGCGTAGCTAGCCAGCGGGTCTACAATGAGCAGTTCTTC.

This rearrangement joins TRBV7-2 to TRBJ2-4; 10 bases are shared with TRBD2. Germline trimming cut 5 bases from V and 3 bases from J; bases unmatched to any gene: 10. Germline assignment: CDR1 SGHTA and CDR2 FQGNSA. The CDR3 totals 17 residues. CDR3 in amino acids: CASSPIGLADYKNIQYF. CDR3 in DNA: TGTGCCAGCAGCCCAATTGGACTAGCGGACTACAAAAACATTCAGTACTTC.

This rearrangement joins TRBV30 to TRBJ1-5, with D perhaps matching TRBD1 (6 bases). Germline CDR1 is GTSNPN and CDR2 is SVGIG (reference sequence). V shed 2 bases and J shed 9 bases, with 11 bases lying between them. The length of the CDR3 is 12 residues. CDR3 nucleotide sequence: TGTGCCTGGAGTTCGGGACACGGGCCCCAGCATTTT. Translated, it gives CAWSSGHGPQHF. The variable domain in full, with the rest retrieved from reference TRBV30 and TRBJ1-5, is SQTIHQWPATLVQPVGSPLSLECTVEGTSNPNLYWYRQAAGRGLQLLFYSVGIGQISSEVPQNLSASRPQDRQFILSSKKLLLSDSGFYLCAWSSGHGPQHFGDGTRLSIL.

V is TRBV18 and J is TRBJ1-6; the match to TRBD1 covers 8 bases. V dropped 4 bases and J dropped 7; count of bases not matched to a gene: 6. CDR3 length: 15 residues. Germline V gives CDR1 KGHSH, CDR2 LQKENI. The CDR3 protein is CASSLRTGLNSPLHF. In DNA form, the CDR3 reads TGTGCCAGCTCACTCCGGACAGGGTTGAATTCACCCCTCCACTTT.

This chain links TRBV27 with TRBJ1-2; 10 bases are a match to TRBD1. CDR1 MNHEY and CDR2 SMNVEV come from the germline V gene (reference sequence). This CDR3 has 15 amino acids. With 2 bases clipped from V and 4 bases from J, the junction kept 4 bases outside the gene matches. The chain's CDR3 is CASSLLGQGPYGYTF. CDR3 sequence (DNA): TGTGCCAGCAGTTTACTGGGACAGGGGCCCTATGGCTACACCTTC.

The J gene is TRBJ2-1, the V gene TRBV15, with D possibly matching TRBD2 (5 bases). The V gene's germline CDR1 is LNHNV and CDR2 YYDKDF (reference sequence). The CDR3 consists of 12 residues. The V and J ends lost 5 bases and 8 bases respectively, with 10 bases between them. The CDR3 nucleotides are TGTGCCACCAGCCGGGGAGCGTATGAGCAGTTCTTC. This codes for CATSRGAYEQFF. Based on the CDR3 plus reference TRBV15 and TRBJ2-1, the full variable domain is DAMVIQNPRYQVTQFGKPVTLSCSQTLNHNVMYWYQQKSSQAPKLLFHYYDKDFNNEADTPDNFQSRRPNTSFCFLDIRSPGLGDTAMYLCATSRGAYEQFFGPGTRLTVL.

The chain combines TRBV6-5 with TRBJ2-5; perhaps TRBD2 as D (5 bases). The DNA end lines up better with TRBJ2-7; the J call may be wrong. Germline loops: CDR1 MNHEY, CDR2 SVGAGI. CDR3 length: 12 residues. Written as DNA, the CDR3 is TGTGCCAGCAGAACGCGGGCCTACGAGCAGTACTTC. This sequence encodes CASRTRAYEQYF.

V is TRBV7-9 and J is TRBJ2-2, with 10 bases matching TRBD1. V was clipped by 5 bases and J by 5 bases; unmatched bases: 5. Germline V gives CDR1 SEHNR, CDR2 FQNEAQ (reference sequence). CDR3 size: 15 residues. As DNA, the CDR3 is TGTGCCAGCAGCCCGGACAGGGGGTATACCGGGGAGCTGTTTTTT. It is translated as CASSPDRGYTGELFF.

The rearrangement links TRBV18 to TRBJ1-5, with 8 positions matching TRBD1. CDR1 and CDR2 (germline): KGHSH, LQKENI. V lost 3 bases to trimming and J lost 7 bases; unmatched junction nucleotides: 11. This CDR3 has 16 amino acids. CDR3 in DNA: TGTGCCAGCTCACCGAGTGAGACAGGGGACGAGCAGCCCCAGCATTTT. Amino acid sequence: CASSPSETGDEQPQHF.

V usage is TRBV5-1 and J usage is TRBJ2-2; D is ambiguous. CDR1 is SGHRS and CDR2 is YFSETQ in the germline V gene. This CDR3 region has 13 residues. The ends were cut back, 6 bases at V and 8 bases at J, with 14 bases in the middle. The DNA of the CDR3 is TGCGCCAGCACCGGCCTGGGCTTTGGGGAGCTGTTTTTT. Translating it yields CASTGLGFGELFF.

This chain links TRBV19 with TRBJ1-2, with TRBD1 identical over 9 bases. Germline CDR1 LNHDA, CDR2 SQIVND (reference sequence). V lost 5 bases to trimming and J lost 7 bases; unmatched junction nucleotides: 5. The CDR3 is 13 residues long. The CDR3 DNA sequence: TGTGCCAGTAGTTCGGGGACAGGGAGTGGCTACACCTTC. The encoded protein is CASSSGTGSGYTF.

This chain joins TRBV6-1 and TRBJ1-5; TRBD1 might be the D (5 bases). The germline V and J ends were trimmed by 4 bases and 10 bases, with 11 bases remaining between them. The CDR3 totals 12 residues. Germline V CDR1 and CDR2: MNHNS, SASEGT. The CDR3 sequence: CASSATGLPQHF. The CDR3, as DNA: TGTGCCAGCAGTGCAACAGGTTTACCCCAGCATTTT.